This passage covers 28 T cell receptor beta chains from one sample sequenced in a study of cytomegalovirus exposure and HLA in healthy donors (dated by TCRdb to 2017 to 2019). Receptors were amplified or captured by the immunoSEQ multiplex PCR assay. A mixture of 60 forward primers for TCR Vbeta segments and 13 reverse primers for TCR Jbeta segments was used in the multiplex PCR. Sourced from immuneACCESS, this table was stored by TCRdb with only in-frame sequences that have V and J called. A share of the clones is absent; for the studies checked, an unresolved V gene accounts for under half, and the remainder has no known explanation. The sample contains 120,000 or so clones, 70% to 85% of them found a single time. 4% of the sample rests with the top ten. The sequencing sample was made of PBMCs. The origin of the receptors is a man in his forties in good health and CMV-seropositive.

The CDR3 loop is CASSILGVNTEAFF. CDR3 coding DNA: TGTGCCAGTAGTATTTTAGGGGTTAACACTGAAGCTTTCTTT. The rearrangement links TRBV19 to TRBJ1-1; D is perhaps TRBD1 (5 bases). This CDR3 is built from 14 residues. Germline assignment: CDR1 LNHDA and CDR2 SQIVND (reference sequence). Between the trimmed V and J ends, which lost 3 bases and 2 bases, there was a span of 10 bases.

This chain joins TRBV6-1 and TRBJ1-3; no definite D call. The CDR3 runs to 16 residues. V dropped 0 bases and J dropped 2 bases, with 11 bases sitting between them. CDR1 and CDR2 (germline): MNHNS, SASEGT. The CDR3 protein is CASSEALGGTGNTIYF. CDR3 DNA: TGTGCCAGCAGTGAAGCGCTGGGAGGAACTGGAAACACCATATATTTT.

The table lists this clone with a few counts. The chain combines TRBV5-1 with TRBJ2-7, with D possibly matching TRBD1 (6 bases). This CDR3 comprises 14 residues. Germline lookup yields CDR1 SGHRS and CDR2 YFSETQ. V shed 5 bases and J shed 0 bases, with 12 bases lying between them. Written as DNA, the CDR3 is TGCGCCAGCAGGTCCGGGACACCCTCCTACGAGCAGTACTTC. Its translation is CASRSGTPSYEQYF.

This clone is a singleton in its sample. The CDR3 loop is CASSLGQGAVDTQYF. CDR3 nucleotide sequence: TGCGCCAGCAGCCTAGGACAGGGGGCGGTAGATACGCAGTATTTT. This sequence joins TRBV5-1 and TRBJ2-3; 11 bases align to TRBD1. Looked up from germline, CDR1 is SGHRS and CDR2 is YFSETQ. The V segment lost 4 bases and the J segment 5 bases; nucleotides outside the gene matches: 6. The CDR3 sequence is 15 residues long.

This clone was counted between two and nine times. The chain's CDR3 is CACPIIYGYTF. In nucleotides, the CDR3 is TGTGCCTGCCCCATCATCTATGGCTACACCTTC. V is TRBV30 and J is TRBJ1-2; D not certain. The CDR3 runs 11 residues. CDR1 is GTSNPN and CDR2 is SVGIG in the germline V gene (reference sequence). The V and J ends lost 6 bases and 4 bases respectively, with 9 bases between them.

This chain connects TRBV28 to TRBJ2-3; D not certain. This CDR3 has 15 amino acids. Germline values: CDR1 MDHEN, CDR2 SYDVKM. Between the trimmed V and J ends, which lost 7 bases and 1 base, there was a span of 15 bases. CDR3 bases: TGTGCCAGCACCACCCGCAGGAAGGGCACAGATACGCAGTATTTT. Its protein is CASTTRRKGTDTQYF. Based on the CDR3 plus reference TRBV28 and TRBJ2-3, the full variable domain is DVKVTQSSRYLVKRTGEKVFLECVQDMDHENMFWYRQDPGLGLRLIYFSYDVKMKEKGDIPEGYSVSREKKERFSLILESASTNQTSMYLCASTTRRKGTDTQYFGPGTRLTVL.

The chain employs TRBV19 and TRBJ1-3; no reliable D call. The CDR3 runs 14 residues. Germline CDR1 and CDR2: LNHDA and SQIVND (reference sequence). The germline V and J ends were trimmed by 7 bases and 0 bases, with 10 bases remaining between them. The CDR3 is CASTKSSSGNTIYF. CDR3 in DNA: TGTGCCAGTACTAAATCGAGCTCTGGAAACACCATATATTTT.

The chain couples TRBV6-5 to TRBJ2-1; 9 bases line up with TRBD1. The CDR3 extends over 15 amino acids. Germline V gives CDR1 MNHEY, CDR2 SVGAGI. The trim removed 6 bases at V and 2 bases at J, leaving 5 bases unmatched. The CDR3 region is CASSRDRGTYNEQFF. In DNA, the CDR3 is TGTGCCAGCAGCCGTGACAGGGGGACCTACAATGAGCAGTTCTTC.

The chain uses TRBV5-8 and TRBJ1-1; 9 bases map to TRBD1. The V gene end was trimmed by 4 bases and the J gene end by 3 bases; junction bases not matched to a gene: 7. In germline, CDR1 is SGHTS, CDR2 YDEGEE. There are 15 residues in the CDR3. The CDR3 DNA reads as TGTGCCAGCAGCCCCGGGACAGGGTATCACACTGAAGCTTTCTTT. This sequence encodes CASSPGTGYHTEAFF.

Only a few counts were recorded for this clone. The junction departs from the called germline gene at one end, perhaps through a read error. The chain links TRBV28 to TRBJ2-3; 13 bases are shared with TRBD2. This CDR3 comprises 14 residues. Looked up from germline, CDR1 is MDHEN and CDR2 is SYDVKM. CDR3 residues: CASSLIRTSGSVNF. The CDR3 DNA reads TGTGCCAGCAGTCTCATTCGGACTAGCGGGAGTGTGAATTTT.

CDR3: CASSLDRGDTGELFF. CDR3 sequence (DNA): TGTGCCAGCAGTTTGGACAGGGGGGACACCGGGGAGCTGTTTTTT. The rearrangement links TRBV28 to TRBJ2-2; 10 bases are a match to TRBD1. Germline CDR1 is MDHEN and CDR2 is SYDVKM. The CDR3 is made up of 15 amino acids. V lost 3 bases and J lost 3; bases outside the gene matches: 1.

This clone was detected once. The gene calls are TRBV11-3 and TRBJ2-5; the match to TRBD2 covers 12 bases. The V gene's germline CDR1 is SGHNT and CDR2 YENEEA. V trimming: 5 bases; J trimming: 2 bases; junction bases outside the gene matches: 3. This CDR3 spans 15 amino acids. The CDR3 nucleotides are TGTGCCAGCAGCCCCGGGACTAGCGGGCAAGAGACCCAGTACTTC. Encoded protein: CASSPGTSGQETQYF.

With respect to this clone: The sample holds other DNA sequences that translate to the same CDR3. This sequence joins TRBV4-1 and TRBJ1-2; 8 positions match TRBD1. From germline, CDR1 is MGHRA and CDR2 YSYEKL. CDR3 size: 14 residues. After removal of 1 base from V and 7 bases from J, the junction contained 5 bases not matched to a gene. For the CDR3, the DNA is TGCGCCAGCAGCCAAGGACAGGGGAGGGCTGGCTACACCTTC. Translation gives CASSQGQGRAGYTF.

This clone came up once. The J gene is TRBJ1-5, the V gene TRBV19, with 11 positions matching TRBD1. The CDR3 spans 15 residues. The V segment lost 1 base and the J segment 6 bases; nucleotides outside the gene matches: 2. Germline V gives CDR1 LNHDA, CDR2 SQIVND (reference sequence). CDR3 nucleotides: TGTGCCAGTAGTATAGGGACAGGGGGCGGTCAGCCCCAGCATTTT. Its translation: CASSIGTGGGQPQHF.

The chain couples TRBV28 to TRBJ2-7; the D is unclear. The CDR3 is made up of 11 amino acids. Germline-derived CDR1 and CDR2 are MDHEN and SYDVKM. V lost 7 bases, J lost 2 bases, and 6 bases lay in between. As DNA, the CDR3 is TGTGCCAGCATTGACACCTACGAGCAGTACTTC. This codes for CASIDTYEQYF.

The rearrangement links TRBV2 to TRBJ1-1; TRBD1 agrees at 10 bases. CDR1 and CDR2 (germline): SNHLY, FYNNEI. The J segment lost 4 bases and the V segment lost 6 bases, leaving 8 bases of the junction unmatched. The CDR3 is 15 residues long. The CDR3 is CASRVGQGEGTEAFF. CDR3 DNA: TGTGCCAGCAGAGTCGGACAGGGGGAGGGCACTGAAGCTTTCTTT.

The J gene is TRBJ1-1, the V gene TRBV7-6; maybe TRBD1 (6 bases). The CDR3 runs 15 residues. CDR1 and CDR2 (germline): SGHVS, FNYEAQ. V lost 1 base to trimming and J lost 6 bases, with 15 bases between them. CDR3 sequence: CASSLVFGQPAEAFF. In DNA, the CDR3 is TGTGCCAGCAGCTTAGTTTTTGGACAGCCTGCTGAAGCTTTCTTT.

The chain joins TRBV4-2 to TRBJ1-1; perhaps TRBD1 as D (5 bases). CDR3 length: 15 residues. Per germline, CDR1 LGHNA and CDR2 YNFKEQ. V lost 4 bases and J lost 2, with 14 bases in between. CDR3 amino acids: CASSRLEGRNTEAFF. Written as DNA, the CDR3 is TGTGCCAGCAGCCGCCTGGAGGGGCGTAACACTGAAGCTTTCTTT.

The J gene is TRBJ2-1, the V gene TRBV9; tentative D call: TRBD2 (5 bases). Deletions cut 2 bases from V and 10 bases from J, with 10 bases between. CDR3 length: 12 amino acids. CDR1 and CDR2 (germline): SGDLS, YYNGEE. The CDR3 loop reads CASSVSGKEQFF. CDR3 in DNA: TGTGCCAGCAGCGTCAGCGGCAAGGAGCAGTTCTTC. Looking up the rest from reference TRBV9 and TRBJ2-1 gives the full variable domain: DSGVTQTPKHLITATGQRVTLRCSPRSGDLSVYWYQQSLDQGLQFLIQYYNGEERAKGNILERFSAQQFPDLHSELNLSSLELGDSALYFCASSVSGKEQFFGPGTRLTVL.

J is TRBJ2-1 and V is TRBV7-9; possible D gene TRBD2, 5 bases. The length of the CDR3 is 12 residues. Trimming shortened V by 5 bases and J by 7 bases, and 9 bases separated the two germline ends. CDR1 SEHNR and CDR2 FQNEAQ come from the germline V gene (reference sequence). The CDR3 reads CASSPRENEQFF. The CDR3, as DNA: TGTGCCAGCAGCCCGAGGGAGAATGAGCAGTTCTTC.

This clone has only one observation. The V gene is TRBV5-4, the J gene TRBJ1-1, with 7 bases fitting TRBD1. CDR1 is SGHNT, CDR2 YYREEE, per germline (reference sequence). Unmatched junction bases numbered 6, after V lost 3 bases and J lost 1 base. The CDR3 is 15 residues long. This chain's CDR3 is CASSWNRGTNTEAFF. As DNA, the CDR3 is TGTGCCAGCAGCTGGAACAGGGGCACGAACACTGAAGCTTTCTTT.

The chain carries TRBV18 and TRBJ2-1; the D is unclear. Germline loops: CDR1 KGHSH, CDR2 LQKENI. The CDR3 has 15 amino acids. The V gene lost 0 bases and the J gene lost 2 bases, with 8 bases spanning the gap. In nucleotides, the CDR3 is TGTGCCAGCTCACCACCTAGCCAGCCCTACAATGAGCAGTTCTTC. Protein product: CASSPPSQPYNEQFF.

This chain connects TRBV2 to TRBJ2-1, with 10 bases aligning to TRBD1. This CDR3 has 14 residues. Germline values: CDR1 SNHLY, CDR2 FYNNEI. The V gene end was trimmed by 6 bases and the J gene end by 5 bases; junction bases not matched to a gene: 4. The CDR3: CASRAGQGNNEQFF. The CDR3 nucleotides are TGTGCCAGCAGGGCGGGACAGGGGAACAATGAGCAGTTCTTC.

The chain has TRBV5-1 and TRBJ1-4; 8 bases fit TRBD1. The CDR3 totals 17 residues. V was pared by 4 bases and J by 0 bases, with 8 bases of the junction left unmatched. Germline assignment: CDR1 SGHRS and CDR2 YFSETQ. The CDR3 spells CASSPGTGVATNEKLFF. In DNA form, the CDR3 reads TGCGCCAGCAGCCCCGGGACAGGCGTTGCAACTAATGAAAAACTGTTTTTT.

CDR3 coding DNA: TGTGCCAGTAGCCAGAACCAAGAGACCCAGTACTTC. Residues: CASSQNQETQYF. The V gene is TRBV19, the J gene TRBJ2-5, with unresolved D. Trimming pared 6 bases from V and 0 bases from J, leaving 5 bases between. The length of the CDR3 is 12 residues. CDR1 is LNHDA and CDR2 is SQIVND in the germline V gene (reference sequence).

The chain employs TRBV2 and TRBJ2-7, with 11 positions matching TRBD1. The CDR3 contains 14 residues. Looked up from germline, CDR1 is SNHLY and CDR2 is FYNNEI. J was trimmed by 5 bases and V by 5 bases; bases with no gene match: 5. CDR3 residues: CASSYGQGANEQYF. CDR3 bases: TGTGCCAGCAGTTACGGACAGGGGGCGAACGAGCAGTACTTC.

For the CDR3, the DNA is TGCGCCAGCAGCCAAGGGCAGGGTGCGGGCACAGATACGCAGTATTTT. Residues: CASSQGQGAGTDTQYF. V usage is TRBV4-3 and J usage is TRBJ2-3; D is possibly TRBD1 (5 bases). The CDR3 consists of 16 residues. V lost 1 base and J lost 1, with 12 bases in between. Germline loops: CDR1 LGHNA, CDR2 YSLEER.

The rearrangement links TRBV28 to TRBJ2-4, with a weak D call TRBD1 (5 bases). V lost 4 bases to trimming and J lost 3 bases, with 28 bases between them. The CDR3 totals 20 residues. The germline V gene encodes CDR1 MDHEN and CDR2 SYDVKM. The CDR3 DNA reads as TGTGCCAGCAGTTCCATATACGTCCTTGGGGAAGAAGGGGTCAAAAACATTCAGTACTTC. Its translation is CASSSIYVLGEEGVKNIQYF.